These 29 T cell receptor beta chains came from one sample sequenced in a study of CD8 T cells in Susac syndrome. The RNA input was roughly 0.45 to 1 ug, and it was reverse transcribed with random hexamers. MiXCR was run by TCRdb on the immunoSEQ multiplex PCR reads, yielding one entry per CDR3 protein. The data hold fewer than 90,000 distinct CDR3 sequences, with about 94% observed a single time. The material sequenced was CD8+ T cells from PBMCs. The receptors shown here come from a human donor with Susac syndrome.

This chain connects TRBV20-1 to TRBJ2-7, with D hard to call. V was clipped by 1 base and J by 3 bases, with 10 bases between them. This CDR3 spans 13 amino acids. Germline V CDR1 and CDR2: DFQATT, SNEGSKA (reference sequence). The CDR3 nucleotides read TGCAGTGCTAGAGTAGACGAAAACTACGAGCAGTACTTC. It encodes CSARVDENYEQYF.

CDR3 loop: CASGIRDGWNTGELFF. In DNA form, the CDR3 reads TGTGCCAGCGGGATCCGGGACGGTTGGAACACCGGGGAGCTGTTTTTT. The chain uses TRBV25-1 and TRBJ2-2, with D perhaps assigned TRBD1 or TRBD2 (5 bases each). V shed 8 bases and J shed 1 base, with 17 bases lying between them. The CDR3 totals 16 residues. Germline V CDR1 and CDR2: MGHDK, SYGVNS.

This rearrangement joins TRBV25-1 to TRBJ2-7; the D gene is possibly TRBD2 (6 bases). Germline CDR1 MGHDK, CDR2 SYGVNS. V gave up 10 bases and J gave up 1 base, with 11 bases separating them. There are 12 residues in the CDR3. The CDR3 DNA is TGTGCCACCGGGAGAGTTTCCTACGAGCAGTACTTC. It codes for CATGRVSYEQYF.

This sequence joins TRBV15 and TRBJ2-1; no firm D call. Trimming removed 4 bases at V and 0 bases at J, with 22 bases between. CDR3 length equals 19 residues. Germline loops: CDR1 LNHNV, CDR2 YYDKDF (reference sequence). DNA of the CDR3: TGTGCCACCAGCACCCCATTAGAGCCATACCCGAGCTCCTACAATGAGCAGTTCTTC. The encoded protein is CATSTPLEPYPSSYNEQFF.

The CDR3 bases are TGTGCCAGCAGCGGCCAGGAGGGAAATGAGCAGTTCTTC. Protein: CASSGQEGNEQFF. The chain carries TRBV7-8 and TRBJ2-1; weak D call: TRBD2 (6 bases). The CDR3 contains 13 residues. The V gene lost 5 bases and the J gene lost 7 bases, with 12 bases spanning the gap. The germline V gene has CDR1 SGHVS and CDR2 FQNEAQ.

The gene calls are TRBV21-1 and TRBJ2-5. TRBV21-1 is classified as a pseudogene. CDR3 length: 12 residues. CDR3 sequence reads: CASSRAGETQYF. CDR3 nucleotides: TGTGCCAGCAGCAGGGCTGGGGAGACCCAGTACTTC.

The chain combines TRBV12-3 or TRBV12-4 with TRBJ2-5, with D possibly being TRBD2 (7 bases). This CDR3 spans 15 amino acids. Trimming left V 7 bases short and J 4 bases short, with 19 bases between. The CDR3: CASTPTRGAGETQYF. The CDR3 DNA reads TGTGCCAGCACCCCCACCCGGGGGGCGGGAGAGACCCAGTACTTC.

The chain has TRBV11-1 and TRBJ2-7; 7 bases are a match to TRBD1. CDR1 is SGHAT, CDR2 FQDESV, per germline (reference sequence). With V trimmed by 6 bases and J by 0 bases, 5 bases remained unmatched. CDR3 size: 14 residues. Written as DNA, the CDR3 is TGTGCCAGCAGTCACAGGGGAAGCTCCTACGAGCAGTACTTC. This translates into CASSHRGSSYEQYF.

The V gene is TRBV9, the J gene TRBJ2-1; 9 positions match TRBD1. This CDR3 is 15 amino acids long. The germline V gene has CDR1 SGDLS and CDR2 YYNGEE. The V gene end was trimmed by 4 bases and the J gene end by 4 bases; junction bases not matched to a gene: 6. CDR3 residues: CASSMGQGPYNEQFF. CDR3 nucleotide sequence: TGTGCCAGCAGCATGGGACAGGGTCCGTACAATGAGCAGTTCTTC.

This clonotype was seen only a few times. The chain joins TRBV7-9 to TRBJ2-1; no clear D. Deletions cut 3 bases from V and 5 bases from J, with 2 bases between. Germline V gives CDR1 SEHNR, CDR2 FQNEAQ (reference sequence). The CDR3 sequence is 11 residues long. The CDR3 region has the DNA TGTGCCAGCAGCTTCAACAATGAGCAGTTCTTC. Amino acids: CASSFNNEQFF.

This clonotype was observed once. V is TRBV20-1 and J is TRBJ1-2; D possibly corresponds to TRBD1 (5 bases). Looked up from germline, CDR1 is DFQATT and CDR2 is SNEGSKA (reference sequence). This CDR3 contains 14 residues. V lost 0 bases to trimming and J lost 7 bases, with 15 bases between them. The CDR3 sequence: CSARDQGPTGGYTF. The CDR3 DNA reads as TGCAGTGCTAGAGATCAGGGCCCAACGGGTGGCTACACCTTC.

V and J are TRBV7-3 and TRBJ2-7; TRBD2 might be the D (7 bases). CDR1 is SGHTA, CDR2 FQGTGA, per germline. The CDR3 consists of 15 residues. V lost 2 bases and J lost 4, with 15 bases in between. The CDR3 is CASSLWGREPYEQYF. DNA of the CDR3: TGTGCCAGCAGCTTATGGGGGCGGGAGCCTTACGAGCAGTACTTC.

V usage is TRBV28 and J usage is TRBJ2-6; D uncertain. The germline CDR1 and CDR2 sequences are MDHEN and SYDVKM. Trimming stripped 3 bases from V and 2 bases from J, with 8 bases between. This CDR3 spans 15 amino acids. In nucleotides, the CDR3 is TGTGCCAGCAGTTTTGTGGGAACTGGGGCCAACGTCCTGACTTTC. Protein sequence: CASSFVGTGANVLTF.

The rearrangement uses TRBV4-3 and TRBJ1-1; D not resolved. Germline V gene data show CDR1 as LGHNA and CDR2 as YSLEER. The CDR3 runs 13 residues. Trimming took off 1 base at V and 0 bases at J, with 3 bases between the two ends. The CDR3 DNA is TGCGCCAGCAGCCAAGTCATGAACACTGAAGCTTTCTTT. Translated: CASSQVMNTEAFF.

V usage is TRBV15 and J usage is TRBJ2-3, with 7 nucleotides matching TRBD1. Germline V lookup: CDR1 LNHNV, CDR2 YYDKDF (reference sequence). Unmatched junction bases numbered 6, after V lost 2 bases and J lost 1 base. The CDR3 runs 16 residues. CDR3 loop: CATSRNRGTGTDTQYF. CDR3 bases: TGTGCCACCAGCAGAAACAGGGGTACGGGCACAGATACGCAGTATTTT. The variable domain in full, completed from reference TRBV15 and TRBJ2-3, reads DAMVIQNPRYQVTQFGKPVTLSCSQTLNHNVMYWYQQKSSQAPKLLFHYYDKDFNNEADTPDNFQSRRPNTSFCFLDIRSPGLGDTAMYLCATSRNRGTGTDTQYFGPGTRLTVL.

The chain has TRBV27 and TRBJ2-7; TRBD2 matches at 7 bases. This CDR3 is 14 amino acids long. Germline V gene data show CDR1 as MNHEY and CDR2 as SMNVEV (reference sequence). V shed 5 bases and J 1 base; nucleotides not matched to a gene: 5. The CDR3 nucleotides are TGTGCCAGCAGTATAGCTAGCGGTTCCTACGAGCAGTACTTC. Amino acids: CASSIASGSYEQYF.

The chain links TRBV5-1 to TRBJ2-1, with TRBD2 matching over 12 bases. Trimming took 0 bases from V and 6 from J; bases not matched to a gene: 4. Germline-derived CDR1 and CDR2 are SGHRS and YFSETQ. This CDR3 spans 16 amino acids. The DNA for the CDR3 is TGCGCCAGCAGCTTGGTGTCTAGCGGGAGGGCCAATGAGCAGTTCTTC. It codes for CASSLVSSGRANEQFF.

The rearrangement links TRBV7-8 to TRBJ2-5; a possible D gene is TRBD1 (6 bases). Germline loops: CDR1 SGHVS, CDR2 FQNEAQ. The CDR3 runs 21 residues. With 2 bases removed from V and 5 bases from J, the gap between germline ends came to 33 bases. CDR3: CASSLSGVQAITGKNWETQYF. CDR3 DNA: TGTGCCAGCAGCTTATCAGGCGTCCAGGCGATAACAGGGAAAAATTGGGAGACCCAGTACTTC.

The chain carries TRBV7-9 and TRBJ2-1; 12 bases agree with TRBD2. The V gene's germline CDR1 is SEHNR and CDR2 FQNEAQ (reference sequence). The length of the CDR3 is 16 residues. Trimming cost V 5 bases and J 6 bases; bases outside gene matches: 8. The DNA for the CDR3 is TGTGCCAGCAGCGGGGCTAGCGGGGGGGCCATCAATGAGCAGTTCTTC. The encoded protein is CASSGASGGAINEQFF.

The CDR3, as DNA: TGTGCCAGCGGATTACCGCCGACGGGGGAGACCCAGTACTTC. Translating gives CASGLPPTGETQYF. This chain uses TRBV3-1 with TRBJ2-5, with a possible D match to TRBD2 (5 bases). The CDR3 covers 14 residues. Germline V lookup: CDR1 LGHDT, CDR2 YNNKEL (reference sequence). V shed 8 bases and J shed 5 bases, with 18 bases lying between them.

The rearrangement uses TRBV4-2 and TRBJ1-1, with D perhaps matching TRBD1 (6 bases). V lost 5 bases and J lost 0, with 13 bases in between. The CDR3 sequence is 15 residues long. In germline, CDR1 is LGHNA, CDR2 YNFKEQ. The CDR3 reads CASSENRAMNTEAFF. The CDR3 DNA reads TGTGCCAGCAGCGAGAACAGGGCAATGAACACTGAAGCTTTCTTT.

The chain links TRBV6-2 or TRBV6-3 to TRBJ2-2; D call uncertain. CDR1 and CDR2 (germline): MNHEY, SVGEGT. The CDR3 has 14 amino acids. Trimming cost V 2 bases and J 3 bases, with 7 bases left between them. DNA of the CDR3: TGTGCCAGCAGTTACGACCAATACACCGGGGAGCTGTTTTTT. It specifies CASSYDQYTGELFF.

CDR3 DNA sequence: TGCAGCGTTGCAGGGGACTCCAGGAGCTCCTACGAGCAGTACTTC. Translation gives CSVAGDSRSSYEQYF. This chain links TRBV29-1 with TRBJ2-7; D is tentatively TRBD1 or TRBD2 (6 bases each). Germline CDR1 SQVTM, CDR2 ANQGSEA. The CDR3 contains 15 residues. Trimming cost V 4 bases and J 0 bases, with 16 bases left between them.

The chain couples TRBV15 to TRBJ2-1, with TRBD2 identical over 9 bases. The germline V gene has CDR1 LNHNV and CDR2 YYDKDF (reference sequence). J lost 3 bases, V lost 4 bases, and 10 bases had no gene match. This CDR3 region has 17 residues. The CDR3 sequence: CATSISGRYKSYNEQFF. DNA of the CDR3: TGTGCCACCAGCATTAGCGGGAGATACAAGAGCTACAATGAGCAGTTCTTC.

CDR3 protein: CSARDWSKEETQYF. The CDR3 DNA is TGCAGTGCTAGAGATTGGTCAAAAGAAGAGACCCAGTACTTC. The V gene is TRBV20-1, the J gene TRBJ2-5; D gene unclear. The length of the CDR3 is 14 residues. V lost 0 bases and J 3 bases, leaving 11 bases between the germline ends. CDR1 is DFQATT and CDR2 is SNEGSKA in the germline V gene (reference sequence).

The chain joins TRBV6-5 to TRBJ2-1; D gene ambiguous. The V and J ends lost 2 bases and 2 bases respectively, with 16 bases between them. Germline values: CDR1 MNHEY, CDR2 SVGAGI. The CDR3 is 17 residues long. CDR3 sequence reads: CASSYPKHGTTYNEQFF. CDR3 DNA sequence: TGTGCCAGCAGTTACCCAAAACACGGCACGACCTACAATGAGCAGTTCTTC.

The chain combines TRBV28 with TRBJ2-1; either TRBD1 or TRBD2 may supply D (5 bases each). This CDR3 contains 13 residues. Trimming stripped 0 bases from V and 5 bases from J, with 5 bases between. Germline assignment: CDR1 MDHEN and CDR2 SYDVKM. The CDR3, as DNA: TGTGCCAGCAGTTTATGGGGGGACAATGAGCAGTTCTTC. Its protein is CASSLWGDNEQFF.

The chain employs TRBV7-9 and TRBJ2-1; D ambiguous. V was pared by 3 bases and J by 4 bases, with 13 bases between. The CDR3 extends over 15 amino acids. Per the germline V gene, CDR1 is SEHNR and CDR2 is FQNEAQ (reference sequence). The CDR3 region is CASSFPHEVYNEQFF. The CDR3 DNA sequence: TGTGCCAGCAGCTTTCCCCACGAGGTATACAATGAGCAGTTCTTC. Supplemented by reference TRBV7-9 and TRBJ2-1, the full variable domain reads DTGVSQNPRHKITKRGQNVTFRCDPISEHNRLYWYRQTLGQGPEFLTYFQNEAQLEKSRLLSDRFSAERPKGSFSTLEIQRTEQGDSAMYLCASSFPHEVYNEQFFGPGTRLTVL.

CDR3 sequence reads: CASSQETGYVGEDEQFF. The CDR3 DNA reads TGTGCCAGCAGCCAAGAGACAGGGTATGTGGGCGAGGATGAGCAGTTCTTC. V is TRBV14 and J is TRBJ2-1, with 7 positions matching TRBD1. Germline lookup yields CDR1 SGHDN and CDR2 FVKESK. The V segment lost 0 bases and the J segment 8 bases; nucleotides outside the gene matches: 13. This CDR3 contains 17 residues.